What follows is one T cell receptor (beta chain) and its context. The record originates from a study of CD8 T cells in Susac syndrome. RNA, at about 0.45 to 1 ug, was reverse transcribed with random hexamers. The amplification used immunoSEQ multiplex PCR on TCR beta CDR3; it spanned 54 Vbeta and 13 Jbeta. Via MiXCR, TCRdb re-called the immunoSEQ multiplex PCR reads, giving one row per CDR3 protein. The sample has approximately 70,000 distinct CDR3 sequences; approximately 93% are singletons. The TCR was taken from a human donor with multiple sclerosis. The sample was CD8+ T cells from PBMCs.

For the CDR3, the DNA is TGTGCCAGCAGTCGCCCTCTCGGGAGCCACGAGCAGTACTTC. This gives the protein CASSRPLGSHEQYF. The rearrangement joins TRBV28 to TRBJ2-7; D is perhaps TRBD2 (6 bases). This CDR3 has 14 residues. V dropped 5 bases and J dropped 5 bases, with 16 bases sitting between them. In germline, CDR1 is MDHEN, CDR2 SYDVKM.